This entry concerns a single T cell receptor beta chain. The antigen is unknown. The CDR3 is 18 amino acids. CDR1 and CDR2 from the germline V gene are MGHRA and YSYEKL. J lost 1 base, V lost 4 bases, and 12 bases had no gene match. The record originates from a study of T-cell reconstitution after alpha-beta-depleted transplantation in children. General observations from the study: It was reported that alpha-beta T cells came from several hundred expanded graft clones (about two months after transplant). By one year post-transplant, T-cell counts and diversity largely arose from T cells that were newly produced. The high TCRbeta diversity at day 60 in some patients came from surviving recipient T cells and thymic progenitors.

Unique molecular identifiers were incorporated during preparation of the TCRbeta library. TCRdb reanalysed the PCR reads using MiXCR and keeps one entry per CDR3 protein. Here the sample spans some 350,000 distinct CDR3 sequences, 15% to 20% being singletons. Source: PBMCs, mostly from graft donor cells, taken 360 days after TCRalphabeta/CD19-depleted stem cell transplant. The chain couples TRBV4-1 to TRBJ2-3; TRBD2 matches at 9 bases. The receptor's source is a male patient aged 2 to 9 who had a stem cell transplant for acute lymphoblastic leukemia, so the T cells may come from the graft donor. The CDR3 DNA reads as TGCGCCAGCAGCCCATTTGCGGGAGGGTCCAGGGGCACAGATACGCAGTATTTT. Its protein is CASSPFAGGSRGTDTQYF.